This T cell receptor beta chain stems from a study of cytomegalovirus exposure and HLA in healthy donors. Study summary: Later, an analysis reported that the 130 or so validation repertoires had used the same platform as the 500 to 800 first-cohort repertoires.

The table came from immunoSEQ multiplex PCR; TCRdb's copy has only in-frame clones and leaves some out. This repertoire shows about 110,000 clones, approximately 95% found once; its top ten account for approximately 0.67%. The germline gives CDR1 SGHVS, CDR2 FNYEAQ. Trimming shortened V by 5 bases and J by 9 bases, and 11 bases separated the two germline ends. The CDR3 has 12 amino acids. This sequence originates from a woman in her late teens or twenties in good health and CMV-seronegative. The sample comprised PBMCs. This chain joins TRBV7-6 and TRBJ2-1; D is undetermined. The CDR3: CASSPYGAEQFF. DNA of the CDR3: TGTGCCAGCAGCCCGTATGGAGCTGAGCAGTTCTTC. The full variable domain, in which reference TRBV7-6 and TRBJ2-1 provide the parts outside the CDR3, is GAGVSQSPRYKVTKRGQDVALRCDPISGHVSLYWYRQALGQGPEFLTYFNYEAQQDKSGLPNDRFSAERPEGSISTLTIQRTEQRDSAMYRCASSPYGAEQFFGPGTRLTVL.